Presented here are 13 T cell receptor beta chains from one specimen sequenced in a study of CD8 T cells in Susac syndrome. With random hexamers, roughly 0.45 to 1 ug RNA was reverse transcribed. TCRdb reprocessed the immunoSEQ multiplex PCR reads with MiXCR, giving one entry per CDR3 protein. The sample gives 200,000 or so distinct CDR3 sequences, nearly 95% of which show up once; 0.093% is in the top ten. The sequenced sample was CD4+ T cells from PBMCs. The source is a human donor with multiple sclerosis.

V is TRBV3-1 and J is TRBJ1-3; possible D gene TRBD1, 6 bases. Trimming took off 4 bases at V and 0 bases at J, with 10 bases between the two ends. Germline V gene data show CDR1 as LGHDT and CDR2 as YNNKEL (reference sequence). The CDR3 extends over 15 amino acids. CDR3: CASSREGGSGNTIYF. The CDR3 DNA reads TGTGCCAGCAGCCGAGAAGGGGGCTCTGGAAACACCATATATTTT.

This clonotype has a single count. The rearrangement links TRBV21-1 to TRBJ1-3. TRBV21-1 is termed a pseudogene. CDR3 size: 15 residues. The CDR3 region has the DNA TGTGCCAGCAGCGTTGGACGGAACTCTGGAAACACCATATATTTT. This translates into CASSVGRNSGNTIYF.

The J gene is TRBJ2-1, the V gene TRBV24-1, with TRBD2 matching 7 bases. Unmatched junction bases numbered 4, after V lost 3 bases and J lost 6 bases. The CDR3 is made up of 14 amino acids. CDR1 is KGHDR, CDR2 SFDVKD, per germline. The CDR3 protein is CATSDQTSTNEQFF. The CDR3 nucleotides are TGTGCCACCAGTGATCAGACTAGCACCAATGAGCAGTTCTTC.

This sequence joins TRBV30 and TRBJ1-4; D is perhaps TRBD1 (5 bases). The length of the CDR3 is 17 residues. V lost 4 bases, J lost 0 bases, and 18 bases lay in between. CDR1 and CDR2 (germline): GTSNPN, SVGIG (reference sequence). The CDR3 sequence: CAWTGSRDYTTNEKLFF. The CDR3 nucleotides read TGTGCCTGGACGGGATCCCGGGACTACACAACTAATGAAAAACTGTTTTTT.

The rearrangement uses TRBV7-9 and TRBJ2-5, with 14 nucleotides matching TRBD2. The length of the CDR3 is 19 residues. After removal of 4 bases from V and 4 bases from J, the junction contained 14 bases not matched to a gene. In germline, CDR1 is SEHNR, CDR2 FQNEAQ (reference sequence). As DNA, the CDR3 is TGTGCCAGCAGCTCGGGACTAGCGGGGGCAAAGGTTAAGGGAGAGACCCAGTACTTC. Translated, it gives CASSSGLAGAKVKGETQYF.

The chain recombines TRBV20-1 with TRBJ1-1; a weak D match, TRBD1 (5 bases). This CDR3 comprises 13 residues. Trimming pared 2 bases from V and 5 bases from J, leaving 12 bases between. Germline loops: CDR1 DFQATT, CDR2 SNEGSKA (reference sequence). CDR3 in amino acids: CSARTGWRTEAFF. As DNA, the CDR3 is TGCAGTGCTAGAACAGGCTGGAGAACTGAAGCTTTCTTT.

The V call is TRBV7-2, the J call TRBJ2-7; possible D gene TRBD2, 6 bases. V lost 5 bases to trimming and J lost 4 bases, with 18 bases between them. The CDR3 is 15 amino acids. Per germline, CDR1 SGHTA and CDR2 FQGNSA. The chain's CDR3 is CASSKRTGATYEQYF. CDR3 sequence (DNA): TGTGCCAGCAGCAAGAGGACGGGAGCTACGTACGAGCAGTACTTC.

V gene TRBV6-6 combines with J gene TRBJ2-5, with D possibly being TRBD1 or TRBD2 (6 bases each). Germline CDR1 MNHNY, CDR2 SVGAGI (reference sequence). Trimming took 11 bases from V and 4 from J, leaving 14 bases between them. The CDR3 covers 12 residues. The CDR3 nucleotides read TGTGCCGCCTCCGAGGGGGGAGAGACCCAGTACTTC. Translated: CAASEGGETQYF.

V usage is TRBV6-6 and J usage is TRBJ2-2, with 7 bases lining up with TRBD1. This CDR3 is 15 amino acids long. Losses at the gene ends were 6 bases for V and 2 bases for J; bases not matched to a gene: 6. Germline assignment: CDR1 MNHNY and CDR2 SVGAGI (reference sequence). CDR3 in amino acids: CASSVQGINTGELFF. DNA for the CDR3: TGTGCCAGCAGCGTACAGGGGATTAACACCGGGGAGCTGTTTTTT.

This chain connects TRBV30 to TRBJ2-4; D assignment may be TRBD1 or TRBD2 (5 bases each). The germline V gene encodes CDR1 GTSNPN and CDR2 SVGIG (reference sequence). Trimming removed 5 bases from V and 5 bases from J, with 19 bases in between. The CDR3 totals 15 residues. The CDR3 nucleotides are TGTGCCTGGCAGAGTGGGACCGCTCGAGAAAACATTCAGTACTTC. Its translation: CAWQSGTARENIQYF. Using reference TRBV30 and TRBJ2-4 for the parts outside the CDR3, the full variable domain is SQTIHQWPATLVQPVGSPLSLECTVEGTSNPNLYWYRQAAGRGLQLLFYSVGIGQISSEVPQNLSASRPQDRQFILSSKKLLLSDSGFYLCAWQSGTARENIQYFGAGTRLSVL.

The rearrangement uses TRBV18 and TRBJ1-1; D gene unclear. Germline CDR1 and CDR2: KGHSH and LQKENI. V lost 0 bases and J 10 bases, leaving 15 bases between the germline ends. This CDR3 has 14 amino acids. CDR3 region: CASSPPVSVGLAFF. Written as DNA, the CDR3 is TGTGCCAGCTCACCACCGGTATCGGTTGGATTAGCTTTCTTT.

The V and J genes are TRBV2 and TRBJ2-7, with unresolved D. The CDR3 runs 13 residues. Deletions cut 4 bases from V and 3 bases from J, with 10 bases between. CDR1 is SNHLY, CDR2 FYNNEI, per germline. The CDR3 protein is CASSAQDGYEQYF. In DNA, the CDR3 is TGTGCCAGCAGTGCCCAAGACGGCTACGAGCAGTACTTC.

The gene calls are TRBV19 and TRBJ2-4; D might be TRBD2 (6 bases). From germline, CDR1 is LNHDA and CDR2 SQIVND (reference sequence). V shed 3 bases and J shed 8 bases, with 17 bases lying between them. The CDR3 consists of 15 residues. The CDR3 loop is CASSMEGVGFDIQYF. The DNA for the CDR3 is TGTGCCAGTAGTATGGAGGGCGTCGGATTTGACATTCAGTACTTC.